This record concerns one T cell receptor beta chain sequence. Measured with immunoSEQ multiplex PCR; TCRdb has only the in-frame clones, and not every one. Found here are about 2 million clones, around 95% of them singletons; the top ten hold 0.1% to 0.15%. Germline CDR1 and CDR2: SGHNT and YYREEE (reference sequence). The V and J ends lost 1 base and 3 bases respectively, with 9 bases between them. The CDR3 extends over 14 amino acids. The data stem from a study of shared clonotypes between healthy human individuals. The V gene is TRBV5-4, the J gene TRBJ2-3; possible D gene TRBD1, 5 bases. Sequenced: naive CD4+ T cells sorted from blood. Subset meaning: CD45RA+ positively selected. This TCR was recovered from a man between 18 and 29 years old in good health. The DNA of the CDR3 is TGTGCCAGCAGCTTGCACCAGGGTACAGATACGCAGTATTTT. Translated: CASSLHQGTDTQYF.